This TCR beta chain was retrieved from a study of cytomegalovirus exposure and HLA in healthy donors. Across the study: Falling in the Caucasian-associated ancestry cluster were about 80% of 350 to 400 genotyped donors.

Germline assignment: CDR1 SGHAT and CDR2 FQNNGV. The CDR3 contains 14 residues. The ends lost 5 bases at V and 4 bases at J; junction bases unmatched: 6. Vbeta (60) and Jbeta (13) primers were used in the PCR. Method: immunoSEQ multiplex PCR; TCRdb's copy keeps in-frame clones and lacks some. The sample lists around 62,000 clones; over 75% were seen once. This clone was observed a single time. V usage is TRBV11-2 and J usage is TRBJ1-1; 8 bases are shared with TRBD1. Sequenced input: PBMCs. This TCR was sampled from a male donor in good health and CMV-seropositive. CDR3: CASSVGTGITEAFF. DNA of the CDR3: TGTGCCAGCAGCGTAGGGACAGGAATCACTGAAGCTTTCTTT.